This passage covers 30 T cell receptor beta chains from one sample sequenced in a study of T cell repertoires in cytomegalovirus infection. TCRdb reprocessed the reads with MiXCR, giving one entry per CDR3 protein. The data contain approximately 30,000 distinct CDR3 sequences, under 20% of them seen just once; the ten biggest clones take up about four fifths. Their target antigens are unknown. The sample here was CD8+ T cells from cultured PBMCs, taken from culture after CMV antigen stimulation. All receptors derive from a human donor in good health (CMV status not recorded). Some clones in this sample may be carry-over from other donors' samples.

The rearrangement links TRBV6-1 to TRBJ2-7, with D hard to call. Germline V lookup: CDR1 MNHNS, CDR2 SASEGT. The V and J ends lost 5 bases and 4 bases respectively, with 30 bases between them. CDR3 length: 19 amino acids. The CDR3 DNA is TGTGCCAGCAGTACCCAATTCGGCGAGAGGTCTTCTTCCCGTTACGAGCAGTACTTC. It specifies CASSTQFGERSSSRYEQYF.

This clonotype was seen at least ten times. The rearrangement joins TRBV10-3 to TRBJ2-7, with 7 bases aligning to TRBD1. Germline-derived CDR1 and CDR2 are ENHRY and SYGVKD. V trimming: 4 bases; J trimming: 6 bases; junction bases outside the gene matches: 9. The CDR3 runs 14 residues. Here the CDR3 DNA reads TGTGCCATCAGTGTACAGGGGTCTCTGGCCGAGCAGTACTTC. It yields the protein CAISVQGSLAEQYF.

The V call is TRBV7-6, the J call TRBJ2-7, with D possibly matching TRBD2 (6 bases). Germline assignment: CDR1 SGHVS and CDR2 FNYEAQ. Trimming took off 1 base at V and 6 bases at J, with 10 bases between the two ends. The CDR3 consists of 13 residues. CDR3 nucleotide sequence: TGTGCCAGCAGCTTAGGGGGAGGTAGCGAGCAGTACTTC. Its protein product is CASSLGGGSEQYF.

There are a few counts of this clonotype. The chain recombines TRBV7-2 with TRBJ2-1; 7 bases align to TRBD1. This CDR3 contains 15 residues. CDR1 is SGHTA, CDR2 FQGNSA, per germline. Trimming cost V 5 bases and J 4 bases; bases outside gene matches: 8. Here the CDR3 reads CASSGLDREYNEQFF. The CDR3 nucleotides are TGTGCCAGCAGCGGCCTTGACAGGGAATACAATGAGCAGTTCTTC.

This clonotype has a handful of counts. V and J are TRBV7-9 and TRBJ2-7; TRBD2 is a possible D gene (7 bases). The CDR3 extends over 14 amino acids. Germline V gene sequence: CDR1 SEHNR, CDR2 FQNEAQ (reference sequence). Trimming took 8 bases from V and 7 from J, leaving 21 bases between them. CDR3 amino acids: CASGLGGQLKEQYF. Written as DNA, the CDR3 is TGTGCCAGCGGTCTCGGGGGGCAGTTAAAGGAGCAGTACTTC.

CDR3 bases: TGTGCCAGCAGCCGACCCCATTACTACGAGCAGTACTTC. Translation: CASSRPHYYEQYF. V and J are TRBV6-2 or TRBV6-3 and TRBJ2-7; D gene ambiguous. Between the trimmed V and J ends, which lost 6 bases and 3 bases, there was a span of 12 bases. CDR3 length: 13 residues. Germline lookup yields CDR1 MNHEY and CDR2 SVGEGT.

This clonotype was recorded many times. The chain couples TRBV7-3 to TRBJ2-7, with no clear D. The CDR3 runs 13 residues. V lost 2 bases to trimming and J lost 0 bases, with 5 bases between them. Germline V gives CDR1 SGHTA, CDR2 FQGTGA. This chain's CDR3 is CASSLRPSYEQYF. CDR3 nucleotide sequence: TGTGCCAGCAGCTTACGGCCCTCCTACGAGCAGTACTTC.

This clonotype was picked up a small number of times. The V and J genes are TRBV27 and TRBJ2-7, with 7 bases identical to TRBD2. V dropped 5 bases and J dropped 3; count of bases not matched to a gene: 10. The CDR3 has 15 amino acids. Germline loops: CDR1 MNHEY, CDR2 SMNVEV (reference sequence). In DNA form, the CDR3 reads TGTGCCAGCAGTCAAGCGGGGCCTACCTTCTACGAGCAGTACTTC. Translated: CASSQAGPTFYEQYF.

The rearrangement links TRBV7-8 to TRBJ2-7; D may be TRBD1 or TRBD2 (5 bases each). The V and J ends lost 2 bases and 2 bases respectively, with 13 bases between them. The CDR3 extends over 15 amino acids. Germline V gene data show CDR1 as SGHVS and CDR2 as FQNEAQ. CDR3 in amino acids: CASSLRGRNTYEQYF. The CDR3 DNA reads as TGTGCCAGCAGCTTAAGGGGACGGAATACCTACGAGCAGTACTTC.

The chain joins TRBV12-3 or TRBV12-4 to TRBJ1-5, with TRBD1 as a possible D gene (5 bases). The length of the CDR3 is 13 residues. Trimming pared 6 bases from V and 9 bases from J, leaving 15 bases between. The CDR3 reads CASRGREGSPQHF. In DNA, the CDR3 is TGTGCCAGCAGAGGCAGGGAGGGATCGCCCCAGCATTTT.

This chain links TRBV24-1 with TRBJ2-1; D may be TRBD1 (5 bases). Germline values: CDR1 KGHDR, CDR2 SFDVKD. The V end was cut by 4 bases, the J end by 6 bases, with 15 bases between. The CDR3 length is 15 residues. The chain's CDR3 is CATSEDTGVGNEQFF. In DNA form, the CDR3 reads TGTGCCACCAGTGAAGATACAGGCGTGGGCAATGAGCAGTTCTTC.

V and J are TRBV4-1 and TRBJ1-1, with a tentative D call TRBD1 (6 bases). Between the trimmed V and J ends, which lost 2 bases and 6 bases, there was a span of 13 bases. The CDR3 loop spans 14 amino acids. Germline V gene lookup returns CDR1 MGHRA and CDR2 YSYEKL. The CDR3 region has the DNA TGCGCCAGCAGCCAAAACAGGGCGGGCGCTGAAGCTTTCTTT. Amino acids: CASSQNRAGAEAFF.

There are a few counts of this clonotype. The CDR3 is CASSYYRGNEQFF. The CDR3 region has the DNA TGTGCCAGCAGTTACTACAGGGGTAATGAGCAGTTCTTC. The chain carries TRBV27 and TRBJ2-1, with 7 nucleotides matching TRBD1. V gave up 4 bases and J gave up 7 bases; unmatched junction bases: 4. Germline V lookup: CDR1 MNHEY, CDR2 SMNVEV (reference sequence). This CDR3 comprises 13 residues.

With regard to this clonotype: Germline and junction disagree at one end, which may indicate a read error. The V gene is TRBV7-6, the J gene TRBJ2-4; TRBD2 might be the D (6 bases). Germline lookup yields CDR1 SGHVS and CDR2 FNYEAQ. There are 13 residues in the CDR3. The CDR3 region has the DNA TGTGCCAGCAGCCCGCGAGCCGGGGGAGTCAGCAACTTC. Translating gives CASSPRAGGVSNF.

This clonotype was found a few times. The rearrangement joins TRBV19 to TRBJ2-1; no definite D call. Germline V gene sequence: CDR1 LNHDA, CDR2 SQIVND (reference sequence). This CDR3 has 12 residues. Deletions cut 4 bases from V and 8 bases from J, with 9 bases between. The CDR3 here is CASSSSVDEQFF. The CDR3 DNA is TGTGCCAGTAGTAGTTCAGTGGATGAGCAGTTCTTC.

The V and J genes are TRBV7-9 and TRBJ2-7, with D unclear. The germline V gene has CDR1 SEHNR and CDR2 FQNEAQ (reference sequence). With 7 bases removed from V and 0 bases from J, the gap between germline ends came to 7 bases. This CDR3 contains 12 residues. The DNA for the CDR3 is TGTGCCAGCACCGCAAGCTCCTACGAGCAGTACTTC. It yields the protein CASTASSYEQYF.

This clonotype occurred a few times. V is TRBV7-2 and J is TRBJ2-5, with TRBD1 matching 7 bases. In germline, CDR1 is SGHTA, CDR2 FQGNSA. The CDR3 spans 15 residues. V shed 5 bases and J 2 bases; nucleotides not matched to a gene: 8. The CDR3 DNA reads TGTGCCAGCAGCCTCCCGGGACAGATACAAGAGACCCAGTACTTC. Protein: CASSLPGQIQETQYF.

In its sample, this clonotype was seen a few times. The V call is TRBV7-2, the J call TRBJ2-3; D possibly corresponds to TRBD1 (5 bases). V lost 4 bases and J 4 bases, leaving 15 bases between the germline ends. Germline V CDR1 and CDR2: SGHTA, FQGNSA. This CDR3 is 15 amino acids long. DNA of the CDR3: TGTGCCAGCAGCTCCAGGGTCAAGCTAGCAGATACGCAGTATTTT. Translated, it gives CASSSRVKLADTQYF.

This clonotype was seen only a few times. The chain links TRBV7-9 to TRBJ1-2; no clear D. V was trimmed by 6 bases and J by 6 bases, leaving 14 bases between them. Germline CDR1 reads SEHNR; CDR2 reads FQNEAQ (reference sequence). The CDR3 contains 13 residues. The CDR3 spells CASSHSQADGYTF. CDR3 DNA: TGTGCCAGCAGTCATTCCCAGGCGGATGGCTACACCTTC.

This clonotype occurred a few times. The chain links TRBV7-9 to TRBJ1-6; D remains ambiguous. This CDR3 region has 14 residues. V lost 4 bases, J lost 9 bases, and 13 bases lay in between. Germline V gene lookup returns CDR1 SEHNR and CDR2 FQNEAQ (reference sequence). The CDR3 reads CASSSPTDPSPLHF. The CDR3 nucleotides read TGTGCCAGCAGCTCACCGACGGACCCTTCACCCCTCCACTTT.

The rearrangement joins TRBV7-6 to TRBJ2-1, with D uncertain. Germline loops: CDR1 SGHVS, CDR2 FNYEAQ. The V and J ends lost 1 base and 10 bases respectively, with 11 bases between them. The CDR3 is 13 residues long. The CDR3 sequence is CASSLGLKVEQFF. For the CDR3, the DNA is TGTGCCAGCAGCTTAGGCCTTAAGGTAGAGCAGTTCTTC. Supplemented by reference TRBV7-6 and TRBJ2-1, the full variable domain reads GAGVSQSPRYKVTKRGQDVALRCDPISGHVSLYWYRQALGQGPEFLTYFNYEAQQDKSGLPNDRFSAERPEGSISTLTIQRTEQRDSAMYRCASSLGLKVEQFFGPGTRLTVL.

The rearrangement uses TRBV15 and TRBJ2-7; D not resolved. Germline V gives CDR1 LNHNV, CDR2 YYDKDF (reference sequence). This CDR3 is built from 12 residues. The V gene lost 0 bases and the J gene lost 5 bases, with 5 bases spanning the gap. The CDR3 DNA sequence: TGTGCCACCAGCAGAGATAGAAACGAGCAGTACTTC. It yields the protein CATSRDRNEQYF.

This clonotype was detected ten times or more. The chain recombines TRBV20-1 with TRBJ2-7; no clear D. CDR3 length: 12 residues. The ends were cut back, 0 bases at V and 0 bases at J, with 3 bases in the middle. Germline V lookup: CDR1 DFQATT, CDR2 SNEGSKA (reference sequence). In DNA form, the CDR3 reads TGCAGTGCTAGAGATAACTCCTACGAGCAGTACTTC. Amino acid sequence: CSARDNSYEQYF.

This clonotype was seen more than once but under ten times. The chain is built from TRBV4-1 and TRBJ2-1; D call uncertain. Trimming pared 1 base from V and 8 bases from J, leaving 15 bases between. The CDR3 contains 15 residues. Germline V gives CDR1 MGHRA, CDR2 YSYEKL. In DNA form, the CDR3 reads TGCGCCAGCAGCCAAGTCGCGCCAACGGCGGATGAGCAGTTCTTC. Its translation: CASSQVAPTADEQFF.

V gene TRBV6-6 combines with J gene TRBJ2-5; perhaps D is TRBD1 or TRBD2 (6 bases each). Germline CDR1 and CDR2: MNHNY and SVGAGI (reference sequence). The V end lost 0 bases, the J end lost 2 bases, and 13 bases lay between the germline ends. The CDR3 is 16 amino acids. For the CDR3, the DNA is TGTGCCAGCAGTTACTCCCTGGGGGGACATCAAGAGACCCAGTACTTC. This encodes CASSYSLGGHQETQYF.

This clonotype was detected many times. This chain uses TRBV12-3 or TRBV12-4 with TRBJ2-2; 8 bases match TRBD1. The ends lost 5 bases at V and 8 bases at J; junction bases unmatched: 7. The CDR3 has 14 amino acids. CDR3: CASSEDRAVGELFF. CDR3 DNA sequence: TGTGCCAGCAGTGAGGACAGGGCGGTTGGGGAGCTGTTTTTT.

Note on this clonotype: This may come from a read error, since a much larger clone is one base off. This rearrangement joins TRBV6-2 or TRBV6-3 to TRBJ2-1, with unresolved D. Per the germline V gene, CDR1 is MNHEY and CDR2 is SVGEGT. CDR3 length: 11 residues. The CDR3 region is CARSYSNEQFF. The CDR3 coding sequence is TGTGCCCGCAGTTATTCCAATGAGCAGTTCTTC.

The chain combines TRBV5-1 with TRBJ1-1; D gene unclear. Germline CDR1 SGHRS, CDR2 YFSETQ. Trimming took 4 bases from V and 6 from J, leaving 13 bases between them. The CDR3 is made up of 13 amino acids. DNA of the CDR3: TGCGCCAGCAGCACAAGGAAGACGGCTGAAGCTTTCTTT. Translating gives CASSTRKTAEAFF.

In this sample, this clonotype turned up once. The chain joins TRBV7-3 to TRBJ2-3; D may be TRBD2 (6 bases). The germline CDR1 and CDR2 sequences are SGHTA and FQGTGA. V was pared by 2 bases and J by 2 bases, with 11 bases between. The CDR3 extends over 15 amino acids. CDR3 region: CASSLWGLFTDTQYF. CDR3 DNA: TGTGCCAGCAGCTTATGGGGACTTTTCACAGATACGCAGTATTTT.

This clonotype was counted only a few times. The rearrangement joins TRBV7-8 to TRBJ2-5; D unclear. The CDR3 has 12 residues. Trimming stripped 7 bases from V and 2 bases from J, with 8 bases between. CDR1 and CDR2 from the germline V gene are SGHVS and FQNEAQ. The CDR3 protein is CASTGRQETQYF. DNA of the CDR3: TGTGCCAGCACCGGGCGGCAAGAGACCCAGTACTTC. The full variable domain, its missing parts supplied by reference TRBV7-8 and TRBJ2-5, is GAGVSQSPRYKVAKRGQDVALRCDPISGHVSLFWYQQALGQGPEFLTYFQNEAQLDKSGLPSDRFFAERPEGSVSTLKIQRTQQEDSAVYLCASTGRQETQYFGPGTRLLVL.